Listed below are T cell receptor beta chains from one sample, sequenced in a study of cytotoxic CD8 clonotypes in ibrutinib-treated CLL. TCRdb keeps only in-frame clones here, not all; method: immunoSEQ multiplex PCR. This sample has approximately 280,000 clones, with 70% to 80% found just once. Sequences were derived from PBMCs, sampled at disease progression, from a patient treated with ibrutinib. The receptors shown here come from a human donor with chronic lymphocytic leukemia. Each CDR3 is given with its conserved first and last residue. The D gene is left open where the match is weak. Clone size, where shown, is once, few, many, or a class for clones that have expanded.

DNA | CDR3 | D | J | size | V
TGTGCCAGCAGCAGGGACCGGGACAGGGTACCCTACGAGCAGTACTTC | CASSRDRDRVPYEQYF | TRBD1 | TRBJ2-7 | NA | TRBV5-5
TGTGCCAGCAGCTTAGGGACCCCTGGCTCCTACAATGAGCAGTTCTTC | CASSLGTPGSYNEQFF | NA | TRBJ2-1 | NA | TRBV7-7
TGTGCCAGCAGCACAAGCTATGGCTACACCTTC | CASSTSYGYTF | NA | TRBJ1-2 | once | TRBV28
TGTGCCAGCAGCGAGGCCCTAACGAGCTCCTACAATGAGCAGTTCTTC | CASSEALTSSYNEQFF | NA | TRBJ2-1 | NA | TRBV7-9
TGTGCCAGCAGGGTCGGGACAGGGGTTTTAGAGACCCAGTACTTC | CASRVGTGVLETQYF | TRBD1 | TRBJ2-5 | NA | TRBV27
TGCAGCGTTCACCGGGGGGGCGCCTACAATGAGCAGTTCTTC | CSVHRGGAYNEQFF | TRBD2 | TRBJ2-1 | NA | TRBV29-1
TGTGCCAGCAGCGTACAGGGCGTAAACACTGAAGCTTTCTTT | CASSVQGVNTEAFF | NA | TRBJ1-1 | once | TRBV9
TGTGCCAGCAGCTTAGTCGGGAGTTGGTACGAGCAGTACTTC | CASSLVGSWYEQYF | NA | TRBJ2-7 | NA | TRBV7-2
TGTGCTAGTGCTTATGAGTCCGTGAACACTGAAGCTTTCTTT | CASAYESVNTEAFF | NA | TRBJ1-1 | NA | TRBV12-5
TGTGCCAGCAGCCAAGTTTCCGAAGAGACCCAGTACTTC | CASSQVSEETQYF | NA | TRBJ2-5 | NA | TRBV14
TGTGCCAGCAGTTTGCCAGGGGGCCAATACGAGCAGTACTTC | CASSLPGGQYEQYF | TRBD1 | TRBJ2-7 | NA | TRBV28
TGTGCCAGCAGTTACTCTGTCCAGGGTCAAGAGACCCAGTACTTC | CASSYSVQGQETQYF | NA | TRBJ2-5 | once | TRBV6-5
TGTGCCAGCAGCTTGGGCAGGGTGGCCCCCCACAATGAGCAGTTCTTC | CASSLGRVAPHNEQFF | NA | TRBJ2-1 | NA | TRBV5-4
TGTGCCAGCTCACTAGCGGGAGTGGTAGATACGCAGTATTTT | CASSLAGVVDTQYF | TRBD2 | TRBJ2-3 | NA | TRBV2
TGTGCCAGCAGCGCGGGAAGCCTCAATGAGCAGTTCTTC | CASSAGSLNEQFF | NA | TRBJ2-1 | NA | TRBV9
TGTGCCAGTCACAGGGGGAACACTGAAGCTTTCTTT | CASHRGNTEAFF | TRBD1 | TRBJ1-1 | NA | TRBV19
TGTGCCAGCAGTGCCGCCGACACCCCCGGGGAGCTGTTTTTT | CASSAADTPGELFF | NA | TRBJ2-2 | once | TRBV28
TGCGCCAGCAGCCATTCCGTCGGATTGTACCAAGAGACCCAGTACTTC | CASSHSVGLYQETQYF | NA | TRBJ2-5 | NA | TRBV4-1
TGTGCCACCAGCAGAGATCGGGGGGGAGTGATCAATGAGCAGTTCTTC | CATSRDRGGVINEQFF | TRBD2 | TRBJ2-1 | NA | TRBV15
TGTGCCAGCTCACCGACAGGAGAGAGGGGCTACACCTTC | CASSPTGERGYTF | NA | TRBJ1-2 | NA | TRBV18
TGCGCCAGCAGCTTGGGGACAGGGGTTCAGAGTGAAAAACTGTTTTTT | CASSLGTGVQSEKLFF | TRBD1 | TRBJ1-4 | NA | TRBV5-1
TGTGCCAGCAGACCTTACAGCGGTCGGCGCTCCTACGAGCAGTACTTC | CASRPYSGRRSYEQYF | NA | TRBJ2-7 | NA | TRBV27
TGTGCCAGCAGCCGCTCAAGCCTATACAATGAGCAGTTCTTC | CASSRSSLYNEQFF | NA | TRBJ2-1 | NA | TRBV7-9
TGTGCCAGCTCACCCGCCAGGGCAGTTGCAGATACGCAGTATTTT | CASSPARAVADTQYF | NA | TRBJ2-3 | NA | TRBV18
TGCAGCGTAGACAGGGGGCGAAAGACCCAGTACTTC | CSVDRGRKTQYF | TRBD1 | TRBJ2-5 | NA | TRBV29-1
TGTGCCAGCAGCTTAGGCAGGACGAGACATCAGCCCCAGCATTTT | CASSLGRTRHQPQHF | NA | TRBJ1-5 | NA | TRBV7-6
TGTGCCAGCAGCCGATCGGCGGTAACCTACGAGCAGTACTTC | CASSRSAVTYEQYF | NA | TRBJ2-7 | few | TRBV9
TGTGTAGTCGGGGACATCTACGAGCAGTACTTC | CVVGDIYEQYF | NA | TRBJ2-7 | once | TRBV6-5
TGCGCCAGCAGCCAAGTTGCAGGAGCCTCCTACGAGCAGTACTTC | CASSQVAGASYEQYF | NA | TRBJ2-7 | NA | TRBV4-1
TGTGCCAGCAGCTTAGAGGCTCTAGCGGGAGGCCCATCTCTATACGAGCAGTACTTC | CASSLEALAGGPSLYEQYF | TRBD2 | TRBJ2-7 | NA | TRBV7-6
TGTGCCAGCTCACCACCTCGGAGGGTGGGTGAGCAGTTCTTC | CASSPPRRVGEQFF | NA | TRBJ2-1 | once | TRBV18
TGTGCCAGCAGTCTACAGGGGGCCGATGGCTACACCTTC | CASSLQGADGYTF | TRBD1 | TRBJ1-2 | NA | TRBV28
TGTGCCAGCAGTTCGACAGGGGTCTACACCTTC | CASSSTGVYTF | TRBD1 | TRBJ1-2 | NA | TRBV27
TGTGCCAGCAAAGACAGCCCTAACTATAATTCACCCCTCCACTTT | CASKDSPNYNSPLHF | NA | TRBJ1-6 | few | TRBV4-2
TGTGCCAGCAGCCAACCGGGATCGTACCGGGAGCTGTTTTTT | CASSQPGSYRELFF | NA | TRBJ2-2 | NA | TRBV11-2
TGTGCTAGTGGACAGCGGGGGGGATCCCAAGAGACCCAGTACTTC | CASGQRGGSQETQYF | TRBD2 | TRBJ2-5 | few | TRBV12-5
TGCGCCAGCAGCGGGACTGGACAGGGTTTTGGCTATGGCTACACCTTC | CASSGTGQGFGYGYTF | TRBD1 | TRBJ1-2 | few | TRBV5-1
TGTGCCAGCAGCACCCACAGGGGCAACACCATATATTTT | CASSTHRGNTIYF | TRBD1 | TRBJ1-3 | NA | TRBV7-2
TGTGCCAGCAGCGTAGGGACTAGCCCTGGGGAGCAGTACTTC | CASSVGTSPGEQYF | TRBD2 | TRBJ2-7 | NA | TRBV9
TGCGCCAGCAGCCAAAGGGGGTTGTTAGCGGGCCACGAGCAGTACTTC | CASSQRGLLAGHEQYF | NA | TRBJ2-7 | NA | TRBV4-1
TGTGCCAGCAGCCAAGACTGGCTCTATGGCTACACCTTC | CASSQDWLYGYTF | NA | TRBJ1-2 | NA | TRBV14
TGTGCCAGCAGCTCGGGACTAGCGAACACCGGGGAGCTGTTTTTT | CASSSGLANTGELFF | TRBD2 | TRBJ2-2 | NA | TRBV5-4
TGTGCTAGTGGTGGTGGAGGGTATGGCTACACCTTC | CASGGGGYGYTF | NA | TRBJ1-2 | NA | TRBV12-5